The T cell receptor beta chain under discussion was sequenced for a study of Ad26.COV2.S vaccination and SARS-CoV-2 variants. About the study: Donor allocation was to the COV1001 Ad26.COV2.S trial arm. Participants got Ad26.COV2.S intramuscularly, once or twice 56 days apart. Whole-study findings and limits: Vaccine recipients posted higher spike-specific TCR breadth than their placebo counterparts.

Sequenced by immunoSEQ multiplex PCR; TCRdb stores in-frame clones only, minus some. This table has 300,000 to 400,000 clones, roughly nine tenths appearing once. Comment on this clone: Its antigen is currently unknown.

The V and J ends lost 7 bases and 9 bases respectively, with 19 bases between them. CDR3 length: 13 residues. Germline assignment: CDR1 SQVTM and CDR2 ANQGSEA. Stated treatment: roughly 19 received Ad26.COV2.S at low or high dose, single or two shots; about 5 received placebo; per-sample allocation not given. Material that was analyzed had been drawn on day 63 after the first vaccine or placebo injection. In Boston, an adult donor aged 18-55 years took part. The specimen was peripheral blood, collected in a trial of Ad26.COV2.S vaccine versus placebo. The chain links TRBV29-1 to TRBJ2-1; a weak D match, TRBD2 (5 bases). This TCR was sampled from a person aged 18-65 years who received the Ad26.COV2.S COVID-19 vaccine or a placebo. The CDR3 DNA is TGCAGCGGAACCCCGGGAATCACCCCTGAGCAGTTCTTC. It yields the protein CSGTPGITPEQFF.